Shown below are 18 T cell receptor beta chains from a single sample sequenced in a study of cytomegalovirus exposure and HLA in healthy donors. The PCR made use of 60 Vbeta and 13 Jbeta primers. Libraries were prepared by immunoSEQ multiplex PCR; TCRdb keeps only in-frame clonotypes and omits some of them. The sample totals some 120,000 clones. Sequencing was carried out using PBMCs. The source of these receptors is a man in his thirties or forties in good health and CMV-seronegative.

The chain uses TRBV18 and TRBJ1-1; no clear D gene. This CDR3 has 16 residues. Germline lookup yields CDR1 KGHSH and CDR2 LQKENI. V lost 5 bases and J 0 bases, leaving 16 bases between the germline ends. CDR3 loop: CASSEVVQTMNTEAFF. The CDR3 DNA sequence: TGTGCCAGCTCAGAAGTGGTACAAACTATGAACACTGAAGCTTTCTTT. The entire variable domain, with the rest obtained from reference TRBV18 and TRBJ1-1, is as follows: NAGVMQNPRHLVRRRGQEARLRCSPMKGHSHVYWYRQLPEEGLKFMVYLQKENIIDESGMPKERFSAEFPKEGPSILRIQQVVRGDSAAYFCASSEVVQTMNTEAFFGQGTRLTVV.

The genes are TRBV19 and TRBJ1-5, with D maybe TRBD1 (6 bases). CDR1 is LNHDA, CDR2 SQIVND, per germline (reference sequence). V lost 5 bases and J lost 6, with 20 bases in between. This CDR3 contains 16 residues. In nucleotides, the CDR3 is TGTGCCAGTAGTTTGCCCACCGGGACATCTCTTCAGCCCCAGCATTTT. Amino acid sequence: CASSLPTGTSLQPQHF.

The V call is TRBV5-1, the J call TRBJ2-5; 13 bases align to TRBD2. The V gene end was trimmed by 4 bases and the J gene end by 9 bases; junction bases not matched to a gene: 9. From germline, CDR1 is SGHRS and CDR2 YFSETQ. CDR3 length equals 15 residues. The chain's CDR3 is CASSEGTSGERAQYF. The DNA of the CDR3 is TGCGCCAGCAGCGAAGGGACTAGCGGGGAGCGGGCCCAGTACTTC.

With respect to this clone: The identical CDR3 is also encoded by other nucleotide sequences in the sample. The V gene is TRBV2, the J gene TRBJ1-5; D might be TRBD1 (6 bases). V was pared by 9 bases and J by 0 bases, with 21 bases between. The CDR3 covers 17 residues. Germline V lookup: CDR1 SNHLY, CDR2 FYNNEI. CDR3 sequence (DNA): TGTGCCAGTGTTAGCGGGACACAAGAATATAGCAATCAGCCCCAGCATTTT. It translates to CASVSGTQEYSNQPQHF. Complete variable domain (other parts from reference TRBV2 and TRBJ1-5): EPEVTQTPSHQVTQMGQEVILRCVPISNHLYFYWYRQILGQKVEFLVSFYNNEISEKSEIFDDQFSVERPDGSNFTLKIRSTKLEDSAMYFCASVSGTQEYSNQPQHFGDGTRLSIL.

V is TRBV29-1 and J is TRBJ2-1, with D perhaps TRBD2 (7 bases). Trimming stripped 3 bases from V and 12 bases from J, with 18 bases between. Looked up from germline, CDR1 is SQVTM and CDR2 is ANQGSEA. The CDR3 runs to 13 residues. The CDR3: CSVDGSGLGGQFF. The CDR3 DNA follows: TGCAGCGTTGATGGTAGCGGGTTAGGGGGGCAGTTCTTC.

The J gene is TRBJ2-5, the V gene TRBV6-1, with D unresolved. Trimming left V 7 bases short and J 5 bases short, with 20 bases between. The CDR3 is 15 residues long. The V gene's germline CDR1 is MNHNS and CDR2 SASEGT. CDR3 in amino acids: CASNVGSGFGETQYF. CDR3 DNA: TGTGCCAGCAATGTGGGTTCCGGGTTTGGGGAGACCCAGTACTTC.

The J gene is TRBJ2-7, the V gene TRBV25-1; D perhaps matches TRBD1 (6 bases). This CDR3 is built from 12 residues. Trimming pared 4 bases from V and 4 bases from J, leaving 8 bases between. CDR1 and CDR2 from the germline V gene are MGHDK and SYGVNS. CDR3 amino acids: CASSGDRYEQYF. CDR3 sequence (DNA): TGTGCCAGCAGTGGAGACAGGTACGAGCAGTACTTC.

V is TRBV4-1 and J is TRBJ1-4; TRBD1 might be the D (6 bases). Per germline, CDR1 MGHRA and CDR2 YSYEKL. Trimming pared 3 bases from V and 2 bases from J, leaving 10 bases between. The CDR3 extends over 15 amino acids. DNA of the CDR3: TGCGCCAGCAGCCAGGCAGGGGTTACTAATGAAAAACTGTTTTTT. It yields the protein CASSQAGVTNEKLFF.

The chain links TRBV10-3 to TRBJ2-5; D is possibly TRBD1 (6 bases). V was clipped by 6 bases and J by 2 bases, with 10 bases between them. CDR1 and CDR2 (germline): ENHRY, SYGVKD. This CDR3 has 13 residues. CDR3 DNA sequence: TGTGCCATCAGCGGACAGATACAAGAGACCCAGTACTTC. Protein: CAISGQIQETQYF.

The chain has TRBV28 and TRBJ2-2; a weak D match, TRBD2 (6 bases). Germline CDR1 is MDHEN and CDR2 is SYDVKM. Trimming shortened V by 6 bases and J by 8 bases, and 16 bases separated the two germline ends. The CDR3 runs 14 residues. The CDR3 nucleotides are TGTGCCAGCAGGGCGGCGGGGTCATGGGGGGAGCTGTTTTTT. Protein: CASRAAGSWGELFF.

This chain connects TRBV5-4 to TRBJ2-7; D not resolved. Germline-derived CDR1 and CDR2 are SGHNT and YYREEE (reference sequence). The CDR3 runs to 12 residues. Deletions cut 2 bases from V and 2 bases from J, with 5 bases between. The CDR3: CASSFGAYEQYF. The CDR3 DNA reads as TGTGCCAGCAGCTTCGGAGCCTACGAGCAGTACTTC.

The gene calls are TRBV19 and TRBJ1-1; maybe TRBD1 (5 bases). Trimming left V 3 bases short and J 5 bases short, with 13 bases between. The CDR3 is made up of 14 amino acids. Germline V gene data show CDR1 as LNHDA and CDR2 as SQIVND (reference sequence). The CDR3 sequence: CASSIFKGRTEAFF. The CDR3 DNA is TGTGCCAGTAGTATCTTTAAGGGGCGGACTGAAGCTTTCTTT.

The chain joins TRBV5-1 to TRBJ2-7, with TRBD1 matching over 9 bases. CDR1 SGHRS and CDR2 YFSETQ come from the germline V gene. There are 14 residues in the CDR3. V was pared by 3 bases and J by 4 bases, with 5 bases of the junction left unmatched. CDR3 in DNA: TGCGCCAGCAGCTGGGGACAGGGATCGTACGAGCAGTACTTC. This codes for CASSWGQGSYEQYF.

The chain combines TRBV10-3 with TRBJ2-3; possibly TRBD2 for D (5 bases). This CDR3 has 14 residues. From germline, CDR1 is ENHRY and CDR2 SYGVKD. Trimming took 11 bases from V and 5 from J, leaving 20 bases between them. The CDR3: CAVGGRDKGDTQYF. CDR3 nucleotide sequence: TGTGCCGTGGGTGGACGGGATAAGGGAGATACGCAGTATTTT.

DNA for the CDR3: TGTGCCAGCACTCGGGACAGGGGTGGCTATGGCTACACCTTC. Protein product: CASTRDRGGYGYTF. The chain links TRBV2 to TRBJ1-2; TRBD1 agrees at 10 bases. This CDR3 is built from 14 residues. Germline V gene data show CDR1 as SNHLY and CDR2 as FYNNEI. After removal of 7 bases from V and 4 bases from J, the junction contained 6 bases not matched to a gene.

This rearrangement joins TRBV5-6 to TRBJ1-3; D is possibly TRBD1 (6 bases). Germline V lookup: CDR1 SGHDT, CDR2 YYEEEE. The CDR3 contains 15 residues. Between the trimmed V and J ends, which lost 4 bases and 0 bases, there was a span of 11 bases. The CDR3 bases are TGTGCCAGCAGCCCTTGGACAGACTCTGGAAACACCATATATTTT. It is translated as CASSPWTDSGNTIYF.

This chain links TRBV6-5 with TRBJ2-7, with a tentative D call TRBD1 (6 bases). Germline CDR1 is MNHEY and CDR2 is SVGAGI. V shed 0 bases and J shed 1 base, with 13 bases lying between them. The CDR3 loop spans 16 amino acids. The CDR3 region is CASSYSAQGDSYEQYF. The CDR3 DNA reads as TGTGCCAGCAGTTACTCAGCACAGGGTGATTCCTACGAGCAGTACTTC.

The chain carries TRBV6-6 and TRBJ1-4, with a weak D call TRBD1 (5 bases). The CDR3 is 14 residues long. Germline lookup yields CDR1 MNHNY and CDR2 SVGAGI (reference sequence). The V gene lost 2 bases and the J gene lost 10 bases, with 14 bases spanning the gap. DNA for the CDR3: TGTGCCAGCAGTTACAAAGACCAGGGAGGAAAACTGTTTTTT. Amino acid sequence: CASSYKDQGGKLFF.